This TCR beta chain is drawn from a study of T cell repertoires in cytomegalovirus infection. Study summary: HLA-C-restricted CMV epitopes, recently identified, and well-studied HLA-B-restricted ones were used by the study. Through public TCR beta signatures, both CMV infection and matching HLA type were indicated. Study-wide points: Dominating the ex vivo response were HLA-C-restricted CMV-specific TCR beta clonotypes. Public TCR beta family frequency separated CMV-and-HLA carriers, including in an independent cohort.

TCRdb re-called the reads through MiXCR, storing one row per CDR3 protein. The table shows 350,000 to 400,000 distinct CDR3 sequences, with roughly 36% occurring only once. The CDR3 extends over 17 amino acids. The germline V gene encodes CDR1 MNHEY and CDR2 SVGEGT. The ends lost 6 bases at V and 4 bases at J; junction bases unmatched: 10. Worth noting for this clonotype: Antigen: not known.

This TCR came from a human donor in good health (CMV status not recorded). Some clones in this sample may be carry-over from other donors' samples. Sequenced here: cultured PBMCs, sampled from culture after CMV antigen stimulation. The chain combines TRBV6-2 or TRBV6-3 with TRBJ2-1, with 12 bases matching TRBD2. The CDR3 region has the DNA TGTGCCAGCAGAAAAAATATTGGGACTAGCGGGTACAATGAGCAGTTCTTC. Translating it yields CASRKNIGTSGYNEQFF.